This is a list of T cell receptor beta chains from one sample in a study of OX40 agonist ivuxolimab in advanced cancers. Libraries were prepared by immunoSEQ multiplex PCR; TCRdb keeps only in-frame clonotypes and omits some of them. The table records some 90,000 clones, less than 95% of them present only once. The material sequenced was CD4+ or CD8+ T cells sorted from blood, taken in a trial of the OX40 agonist ivuxolimab. These receptors came from an adult with an advanced solid tumor such as melanoma, head and neck, liver or kidney cancer. Each CDR3 is given with its conserved first and last residue. The D gene is left open where the match is weak. Size tells how often a clone was seen (once, few, many) or the class of an expanded clone, and some rows leave it out.

j_call cdr3_length clone_size v_call d_call cdr3_nt cdr3_aa
TRBJ2-4 16 once TRBV11-3 . TGTGCCAGCAGCCCAACCTCGTTGTTAGCCAAAAACATTCAGTACTTC CASSPTSLLAKNIQYF
TRBJ1-5 14 few TRBV19 . TGTGCCAGTAGTAACCTCGGGACTTTTCAGCCCCAGCATTTT CASSNLGTFQPQHF
TRBJ1-2 13 . TRBV28 . TGTGCCAGCACCTTACTCGGAAACTATGGCTACACCTTC CASTLLGNYGYTF
TRBJ2-7 14 . TRBV4-3 TRBD1 TGCGCCAGCAGCCCCGAGGGGGCGCGATACGAGCAGTACTTC CASSPEGARYEQYF
TRBJ1-2 15 . TRBV14 TRBD1 TGTGCCAGCAGCCAGCAAACAGGGGGTCTTCATGGCTACACCTTC CASSQQTGGLHGYTF
TRBJ2-1 16 . TRBV4-2 . TGTGCCAGCAGCCAAGAACTATTAAATACTGGTAATGAGCAGTTCTTC CASSQELLNTGNEQFF
TRBJ2-5 20 once TRBV4-3 . TGCGCCAGCAGCCAAAAGTTCCACTCTTCTAGCGGACAGTACCAAGAGACCCAGTACTTC CASSQKFHSSSGQYQETQYF
TRBJ2-2 13 . TRBV2 . TGTGCCAGCAGTGTACTTTACACCGGGGAGCTGTTTTTT CASSVLYTGELFF
TRBJ1-4 14 . TRBV27 . TGTGCCAGCAGTTTAAATCAGGGGAGAGAAAAACTGTTTTTT CASSLNQGREKLFF
TRBJ2-1 17 . TRBV7-9 TRBD2 TGTGCCAGCAGACCCCCTGGGGGACTAGCGGGGCACAATGAGCAGTTCTTC CASRPPGGLAGHNEQFF
TRBJ2-1 13 . TRBV29-1 TRBD2 TGCAGCTCTGGGGGACTAGTCTACAATGAGCAGTTCTTC CSSGGLVYNEQFF
TRBJ2-1 12 . TRBV2 . TGTGCCAGCAGCCCCGCCCGGATAGAGCAGTTCTTC CASSPARIEQFF
TRBJ2-1 15 . TRBV7-6 TRBD2 TGTGCCAGCAGCTTAGAAAGGACTAGCGGCAATGAGCAGTTCTTC CASSLERTSGNEQFF
TRBJ1-1 14 . TRBV28 . TGTGCCAGCGGCTCTGTTCGCGGCGCCACTGAAGCTTTCTTT CASGSVRGATEAFF
TRBJ2-5 13 . TRBV5-1 . TGCGCCAGCATGTGGGGAGTGGGAGAGACCCAGTACTTC CASMWGVGETQYF
TRBJ1-1 15 . TRBV7-9 TRBD1 TGTGCCAGCAGCTCCCGGACAGGGACTAACACTGAAGCTTTCTTT CASSSRTGTNTEAFF
TRBJ2-1 16 . TRBV6-5 TRBD2 TGTGCCAGCAGTTCCTTGACTAGCGGGAGGGGCAATGAGCAGTTCTTC CASSSLTSGRGNEQFF
TRBJ1-1 14 . TRBV6-5 . TGTGCCAGCAGTCGTCACCAGAGGAACACTGAAGCTTTCTTT CASSRHQRNTEAFF
TRBJ2-1 15 . TRBV10-3 . TGTGCCATCAGTGAGTCGATCAATGTCAACAATGAGCAGTTCTTC CAISESINVNNEQFF
TRBJ2-1 15 . TRBV11-2 . TGTGCCAGCAGCCCCCGGGGGAGGCCGCTACTATCGCAGTTCTTC CASSPRGRPLLSQFF
TRBJ2-7 17 . TRBV27 . TGTGCCAGCAGTTTATCGTATATCGGGGGGCGGGGATACGAGCAGTACTTC CASSLSYIGGRGYEQYF
TRBJ2-7 13 . TRBV7-7 . TGTGCTAGCAGCTTAGGGCTATCTTACGAGCAGTACTTC CASSLGLSYEQYF
TRBJ2-7 15 . TRBV15 TRBD2 TGTGCCACCAGCAGGCCGGGACTAAACTTCTACGAGCAGTACTTC CATSRPGLNFYEQYF
TRBJ2-4 17 once TRBV2 TRBD2 TGTGCCAGCAGTGGTGGGCTAGCGGGACGCGGGGGAAACATTCAGTACTTC CASSGGLAGRGGNIQYF
TRBJ1-5 15 few TRBV6-1 TRBD1 TGTGCCAGCAGTGCAACAGGGGGAGGGAATCAGCCCCAGCATTTT CASSATGGGNQPQHF
TRBJ2-4 14 once TRBV5-1 TRBD1 TGCGCCAGCAGCGGGGGACAGAGAGGCAACATTCAGTACTTC CASSGGQRGNIQYF
TRBJ2-1 18 . TRBV28 . TGTGCCAGCACCCTCGGGCAGGGGATACCTATTGCCTACAATGAGCAGTTCTTC CASTLGQGIPIAYNEQFF
TRBJ1-1 14 . TRBV5-1 TRBD1 TGCGCCAGCAGTCGGGACAGGGAGGGTACTGAAGCTTTCTTT CASSRDREGTEAFF
TRBJ2-7 16 . TRBV7-9 TRBD2 TGTGCCAGCAGCTTATCGGGACTATTAAGGGATGTAGAGCAGTACTTC CASSLSGLLRDVEQYF
TRBJ1-4 13 once TRBV19 . TGTGCCAGTAGAGAACAGGGAGTTGAAAAACTGTTTTTT CASREQGVEKLFF
TRBJ1-3 15 once TRBV10-3 . TGTGCCATCAGAGGAGGACCCATAGGTGGAAACACCATATATTTT CAIRGGPIGGNTIYF
TRBJ1-1 15 once TRBV2 TRBD1 TGTGCCAGCAGGGGGCGGACAGGAGGGAACACTGAAGCTTTCTTT CASRGRTGGNTEAFF
TRBJ2-7 13 few TRBV2 . TGTGCCAGCTCAGTCCCCTTCGACTACGAGCAGTACTTC CASSVPFDYEQYF
TRBJ1-5 15 . TRBV28 . TGTGCCAGCAGGGCTCCAACGGGAAGCAATCAGCCCCAGCATTTT CASRAPTGSNQPQHF
TRBJ2-1 17 . TRBV4-1 . TGCGCCAGCAGCCAAGACAGTGAATACGGACTCCGGGATGAGCAGTTCTTC CASSQDSEYGLRDEQFF
TRBJ1-1 16 . TRBV18 . TGTGCCAGCTCATCAGTCACCGGGACACAGAACACTGAAGCTTTCTTT CASSSVTGTQNTEAFF
TRBJ1-2 12 . TRBV28 . TGTGCCAGCAGTTTAGCGAGGGCTGGCTACACCTTC CASSLARAGYTF
TRBJ1-5 14 . TRBV6-5 . TGTGCCAGCAGTAGCCTGTATAGCAATCAGCCCCAGCATTTT CASSSLYSNQPQHF
TRBJ1-1 15 . TRBV29-1 . TGCAGCTCCCGAGCTGGGGGCCTCATGAACACTGAAGCTTTCTTT CSSRAGGLMNTEAFF
TRBJ2-7 14 . TRBV18 TRBD2 TGTGCCAGCTCAGTCCCGGGACTAGCTGACGAGCAGTACTTC CASSVPGLADEQYF
TRBJ2-3 17 . TRBV11-2 . TGTGCCAGCAGCCAAAAAGGGTGGGACCTACTTAGAGATACGCAGTATTTT CASSQKGWDLLRDTQYF
TRBJ1-1 15 . TRBV18 . TGTGCCAGCTCACCAAATGGGGGGCGCGTGGTCTTAGCTTTCTTT CASSPNGGRVVLAFF
TRBJ2-5 13 . TRBV21-1 . TGTGCCAGCAGCAGGGGCCTCAGGGAGACCCAGTACTTC CASSRGLRETQYF
TRBJ2-3 15 . TRBV30 . TGTGCCTGGAGTGTATTGGGTGGACGCACAGATACGCAGTATTTT CAWSVLGGRTDTQYF
TRBJ1-3 16 . TRBV7-2 . TGTGCCAGCAGCTTTTCGGCGGGATTCTCTGGAAACACCATATATTTT CASSFSAGFSGNTIYF
TRBJ2-5 15 . TRBV7-9 TRBD1 TGTGCCAGCAGACCAGGGGCAGGGGGCTCGGAGACCCAGTACTTC CASRPGAGGSETQYF
TRBJ1-3 13 . TRBV7-9 . TGTGCCAGCAGCGGGGGGTCTGGAAACACCATATATTTT CASSGGSGNTIYF
TRBJ2-2 16 . TRBV5-4 . TGTGCCAGCAGCTTGGTGGCTCAGGGGAGCACCGGGGAGCTGTTTTTT CASSLVAQGSTGELFF
TRBJ2-7 15 . TRBV7-2 TRBD1 TGTGCCAGCAGCTCCGTAGGACAGGGGGCTTACGAGCAGTACTTC CASSSVGQGAYEQYF
TRBJ2-7 12 . TRBV28 . TGTGCCAGTAAGAGCGCGGCCTACGAGCAGTACTTC CASKSAAYEQYF
TRBJ1-5 15 . TRBV6-5 . TGTGCCAGCAGGCTGGGCCGGGACATCAATCAGCCCCAGCATTTT CASRLGRDINQPQHF
TRBJ2-3 14 . TRBV5-1 . TGCGCCAGCAGCTTGAGCGGAAGCACAGATACGCAGTATTTT CASSLSGSTDTQYF
TRBJ2-7 13 . TRBV29-1 TRBD1 TGCAGCGCGGCGGGACAGGGAATCCACGAGCAGTACTTC CSAAGQGIHEQYF
TRBJ1-2 16 . TRBV28 TRBD1 TGTGCCAGCAGAACCCAACAGGGGTTATTTAACTATGGCTACACCTTC CASRTQQGLFNYGYTF
TRBJ2-7 15 . TRBV10-3 TRBD2 TGTGCCATCAGTGAGTCGGCTAGCGGGGACGACGAGCAGTACTTC CAISESASGDDEQYF